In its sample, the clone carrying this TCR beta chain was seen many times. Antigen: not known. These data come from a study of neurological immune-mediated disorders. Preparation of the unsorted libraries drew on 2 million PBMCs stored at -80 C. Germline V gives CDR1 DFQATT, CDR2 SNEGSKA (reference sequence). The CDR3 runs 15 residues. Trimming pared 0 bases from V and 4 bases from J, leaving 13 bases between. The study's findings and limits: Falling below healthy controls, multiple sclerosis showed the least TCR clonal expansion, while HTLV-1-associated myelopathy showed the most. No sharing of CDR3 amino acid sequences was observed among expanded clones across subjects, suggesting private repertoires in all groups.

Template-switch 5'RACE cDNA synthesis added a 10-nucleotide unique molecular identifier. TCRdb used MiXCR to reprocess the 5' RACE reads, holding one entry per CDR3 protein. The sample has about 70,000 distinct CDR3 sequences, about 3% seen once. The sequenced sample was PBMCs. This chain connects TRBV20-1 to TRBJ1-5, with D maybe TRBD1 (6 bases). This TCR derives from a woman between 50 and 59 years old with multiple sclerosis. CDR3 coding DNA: TGCAGTGCTAGAGATCTTGCAGGGGAAAATCAGCCCCAGCATTTT. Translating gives CSARDLAGENQPQHF.